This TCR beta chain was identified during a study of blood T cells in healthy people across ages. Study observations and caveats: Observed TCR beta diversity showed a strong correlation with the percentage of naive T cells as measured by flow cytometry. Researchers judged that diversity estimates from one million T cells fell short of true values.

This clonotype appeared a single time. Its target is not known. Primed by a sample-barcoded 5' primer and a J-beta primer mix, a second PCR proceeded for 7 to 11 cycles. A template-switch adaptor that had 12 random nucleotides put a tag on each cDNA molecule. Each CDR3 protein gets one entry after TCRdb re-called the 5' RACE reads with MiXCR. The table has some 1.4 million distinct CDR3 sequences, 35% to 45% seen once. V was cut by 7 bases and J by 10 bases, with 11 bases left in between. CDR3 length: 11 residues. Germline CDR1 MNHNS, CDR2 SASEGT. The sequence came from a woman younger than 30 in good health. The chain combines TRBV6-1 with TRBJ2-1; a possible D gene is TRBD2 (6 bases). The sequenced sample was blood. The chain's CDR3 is CASIKAGEQFF. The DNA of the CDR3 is TGTGCCAGCATCAAGGCGGGGGAGCAGTTCTTC.